This entry concerns a single T cell receptor (beta chain). The antigen remains unidentified. The data were taken from a study of T cell responses to AZD1222 COVID-19 vaccine. This CDR3 spans 15 amino acids. Trimming took 2 bases from V and 5 from J, leaving 12 bases between them. Looked up from germline, CDR1 is MDHEN and CDR2 is SYDVKM. General study points: Donors, mostly white British, included more females; clonal diversity was possibly underestimated. At 160-218 and 743-854, vaccine-associated CD4 TCRs were dominant, and they spanned spike. None of the repertoires were sampled until the peak T cell response had passed.

Sequencing used immunoSEQ multiplex PCR; TCRdb keeps in-frame clones, though not all of them. The profile shows some 170,000 clones, approximately 94% of them singletons. The sample here was peripheral blood, taken 28 days after the second AZD1222 dose. This clonotype was obtained from an adult who received the AZD1222 COVID-19 vaccine. The V call is TRBV28, the J call TRBJ1-4; tentatively, D is TRBD1 (6 bases). CDR3 protein: CASSLAGRGNEKLFF. The CDR3 DNA sequence: TGTGCCAGCAGTTTAGCAGGGAGGGGGAATGAAAAACTGTTTTTT. Full variable domain (outside the CDR3, taken from reference TRBV28 and TRBJ1-4): DVKVTQSSRYLVKRTGEKVFLECVQDMDHENMFWYRQDPGLGLRLIYFSYDVKMKEKGDIPEGYSVSREKKERFSLILESASTNQTSMYLCASSLAGRGNEKLFFGSGTQLSVL.